The rows below give T cell receptor beta chains drawn from one sample of a study of T cell responses to AZD1222 COVID-19 vaccine. Profiling relied on immunoSEQ multiplex PCR, and the TCRdb table lists in-frame clones only, not all of them. The sample consists of some 120,000 clones, 85% to 95% of them appearing once. This material consisted of peripheral blood, taken 28 days after the second AZD1222 dose. The origin of the receptors is an adult who received the AZD1222 COVID-19 vaccine. Both conserved end residues are part of each CDR3. The D gene is left open where the match is weak. Only part of the rows carry a size: once, few, many, or a class if the clone is expanded.

J	V	size	D	CDR3	DNA
TRBJ1-3	TRBV7-3	-	-	CASSLRQGSMQLNTIYF	TGTGCCAGCAGCTTGCGGCAGGGTTCCATGCAATTAAACACCATATATTTT
TRBJ2-6	TRBV4-1	-	-	CASSQDFGGSGANVLTF	TGCGCCAGCAGCCAAGACTTCGGGGGCTCTGGGGCCAACGTCCTGACTTTC
TRBJ2-5	TRBV5-4	few	-	CASSLRQETQYF	TGTGCCAGCAGCTTGAGGCAAGAGACCCAGTACTTC
TRBJ2-1	TRBV14	once	TRBD1	CASSQETGRYEQFF	TGTGCCAGCAGCCAAGAGACAGGGAGATATGAGCAGTTCTTC
TRBJ1-3	TRBV6-4	-	TRBD1	CARDDIRQGGDTIYF	TGTGCCAGAGACGATATTAGACAGGGGGGAGACACCATATATTTT
TRBJ1-2	TRBV9	-	-	CASSTGRRYGYTF	TGTGCCAGCAGCACGGGGAGGAGATATGGCTACACCTTC
TRBJ1-3	TRBV19	-	TRBD1	CASSSNYRDRGGNTIYF	TGTGCCAGTAGTAGTAACTACCGGGACAGGGGTGGAAACACCATATATTTT
TRBJ2-3	TRBV5-1	few	TRBD2	CASSSGETDTQYF	TGCGCCAGCTCTAGCGGAGAAACAGATACGCAGTATTTT
TRBJ2-3	TRBV7-9	-	TRBD2	CASSTSEPSGRRVTQYF	TGTGCCAGCAGCACCTCCGAGCCTAGCGGGAGGAGGGTTACGCAGTATTTT
TRBJ2-7	TRBV6-5	-	-	CASSSRTVSMREQYF	TGTGCCAGCAGTTCCCGGACAGTCTCTATGAGGGAGCAGTACTTC
TRBJ2-7	TRBV20-1	-	-	CSVPGHYEQYF	TGCAGTGTGCCAGGGCACTACGAGCAGTACTTC
TRBJ2-2	TRBV20-1	-	-	CSAQRAGELFF	TGCAGTGCTCAACGGGCCGGGGAGCTGTTTTTT
TRBJ2-5	TRBV6-5	-	TRBD2	CASSFLEGGQETQYF	TGTGCCAGCAGCTTCCTGGAGGGAGGGCAAGAGACCCAGTACTTC
TRBJ1-4	TRBV14	-	-	CASSRAGTNEKLFF	TGTGCCAGCAGCCGAGCAGGCACTAATGAAAAACTGTTTTTT
TRBJ2-1	TRBV7-3	-	-	CASSPMRVAGNEQFF	TGTGCCAGCAGCCCCATGCGGGTAGCTGGGAATGAGCAGTTCTTC
TRBJ2-1	TRBV7-9	-	TRBD1	CASSLRQGTYNEQFF	TGTGCCAGCAGCTTAAGACAGGGGACCTACAATGAGCAGTTCTTC
TRBJ2-2	TRBV7-8	-	TRBD2	CASRLKRLAGGGKLFF	TGTGCCAGCAGACTCAAGCGACTAGCGGGAGGCGGGAAGCTGTTTTTT
TRBJ2-7	TRBV6-5	-	-	CASSYGSGAGSYEQYF	TGTGCCAGCAGTTACGGGTCGGGGGCTGGTTCCTACGAGCAGTACTTC
TRBJ1-2	TRBV28	-	-	CASSLGARYGYTF	TGTGCCAGCAGTTTAGGGGCGCGGTATGGCTACACCTTC
TRBJ1-1	TRBV21-1	-	-	CASSRTGCAVKTEAFF	TGTGCCAGCAGCCGGACAGGGTGTGCAGTCAAGACTGAAGCTTTCTTT
TRBJ1-5	TRBV7-2	-	-	CASSLGDGQPQHF	TGTGCCAGCAGCTTAGGTGATGGGCAGCCCCAGCATTTT
TRBJ2-7	TRBV29-1	-	-	CSVSEQYF	TGCAGCGTGAGCGAGCAGTACTTC
TRBJ1-5	TRBV5-8	-	TRBD1	CASSFGQGGQPQHF	TGTGCCAGCAGCTTTGGACAGGGAGGACAGCCCCAGCATTTT
TRBJ2-5	TRBV6-5	-	-	CASTLNSQQETQYF	TGTGCCAGCACCCTGAACTCACAGCAAGAGACCCAGTACTTC
TRBJ1-6	TRBV19	-	-	CASRASVHYNSPLHF	TGTGCCAGTAGGGCTTCGGTCCACTATAATTCACCCCTCCACTTT
TRBJ1-1	TRBV18	-	TRBD1	CASSRQGAWETEAFF	TGTGCCAGCTCACGACAGGGGGCGTGGGAGACTGAAGCTTTCTTT
TRBJ2-5	TRBV5-1	-	-	CASSSHPAAETQYF	TGCGCCAGCAGCTCCCATCCAGCGGCAGAGACCCAGTACTTC
TRBJ1-4	TRBV19	-	TRBD1	CASSDRGINEKLFF	TGTGCCAGTAGCGACAGGGGAATTAATGAAAAACTGTTTTTT
TRBJ2-3	TRBV19	once	-	CASSIGSSTDTQYF	TGTGCCAGTAGTATAGGGAGTAGCACAGATACGCAGTATTTT
TRBJ1-2	TRBV19	-	-	CASSIGQIYGYTF	TGTGCCAGTAGTATAGGACAGATCTATGGCTACACCTTC
TRBJ1-1	TRBV7-2	-	-	CASSLGGTTNTEAFF	TGTGCCAGCAGCTTAGGGGGGACGACGAACACTGAAGCTTTCTTT
TRBJ1-5	TRBV30	once	-	CAWSVRNPRNQPQHF	TGTGCCTGGAGTGTACGTAATCCCCGCAATCAGCCCCAGCATTTT
TRBJ1-4	TRBV5-5	-	TRBD1	CASSRTGGNEKLFF	TGTGCCAGCAGCCGGACAGGGGGCAATGAAAAACTGTTTTTT
TRBJ2-5	TRBV5-1	-	-	CASSLGRGTETQYF	TGCGCCAGCAGCTTGGGGCGGGGCACGGAGACCCAGTACTTC
TRBJ2-7	TRBV28	-	TRBD2	CASIMTSGSSYEQYF	TGTGCCAGCATCATGACTAGCGGGAGTTCCTACGAGCAGTACTTC
TRBJ2-5	TRBV27	-	TRBD2	CASSLGGGSGTQYF	TGTGCCAGCAGTTTGGGGGGAGGGTCGGGGACCCAGTACTTC
TRBJ2-7	TRBV28	-	-	CASSLARYEQYF	TGTGCCAGCAGTTTAGCGCGCTACGAGCAGTACTTC
TRBJ1-4	TRBV2	-	-	CASSEWGGANEKLFF	TGTGCCAGCAGTGAATGGGGTGGTGCTAATGAAAAACTGTTTTTT
TRBJ1-6	TRBV20-1	few	TRBD1	CSAGDRGRAGSPLHF	TGCAGTGCTGGTGACAGGGGAAGGGCGGGATCACCCCTCCACTTT
TRBJ2-1	TRBV2	few	-	CASNWWDEQFF	TGTGCCAGCAATTGGTGGGATGAGCAGTTCTTC
TRBJ2-5	TRBV18	-	-	CASSPNTGETQYF	TGTGCCAGCTCGCCTAACACTGGGGAGACCCAGTACTTC
TRBJ1-2	TRBV6-1	-	TRBD1	CASSVGSTGRALASGYTF	TGTGCCAGCAGTGTAGGCTCGACAGGGAGGGCTTTGGCTAGTGGCTACACCTTC
TRBJ1-4	TRBV6-5	-	-	CASRLNEKLFF	TGTGCCAGCAGACTGAATGAAAAACTGTTTTTT
TRBJ2-5	TRBV5-1	-	TRBD2	CASSLELGLAGKNQETQYF	TGCGCCAGCAGCTTGGAGCTGGGACTAGCGGGAAAAAACCAAGAGACCCAGTACTTC
TRBJ2-1	TRBV10-3	-	-	CAISVGASNEQFF	TGTGCCATCAGCGTCGGGGCCTCCAATGAGCAGTTCTTC
TRBJ2-2	TRBV18	-	-	CASSPGSHNTGELFF	TGTGCCAGCTCCCCTGGCAGCCATAACACCGGGGAGCTGTTTTTT
TRBJ1-3	TRBV7-9	-	TRBD1	CASRDRVSGNTIYF	TGTGCCAGCAGGGACAGGGTATCTGGAAACACCATATATTTT
TRBJ2-7	TRBV7-9	-	-	CASSLGSMAWEQYF	TGTGCCAGCAGCTTAGGTTCAATGGCTTGGGAGCAGTACTTC
TRBJ2-5	TRBV5-1	-	-	CASSLEETQYF	TGCGCCAGCAGCTTGGAAGAGACCCAGTACTTC
TRBJ1-1	TRBV27	-	TRBD1	CASSLTTGGTEAFF	TGTGCCAGCAGTTTAACGACAGGGGGGACTGAAGCTTTCTTT
TRBJ2-7	TRBV27	-	TRBD2	CASRYRLAGNYEQYF	TGTGCCAGCAGATATAGACTAGCGGGTAACTACGAGCAGTACTTC
TRBJ1-1	TRBV28	-	-	CASSLEWAEAFF	TGTGCCAGCAGTTTAGAATGGGCCGAAGCTTTCTTT
TRBJ2-7	TRBV7-3	-	TRBD2	CASSASGRGEQYF	TGTGCCAGTTCCGCGAGCGGGAGGGGTGAGCAGTACTTC
TRBJ2-7	TRBV6-2/TRBV6-3	-	TRBD1	CASSSTGIEQYF	TGTGCCAGCAGTTCGACAGGGATTGAGCAGTACTTC